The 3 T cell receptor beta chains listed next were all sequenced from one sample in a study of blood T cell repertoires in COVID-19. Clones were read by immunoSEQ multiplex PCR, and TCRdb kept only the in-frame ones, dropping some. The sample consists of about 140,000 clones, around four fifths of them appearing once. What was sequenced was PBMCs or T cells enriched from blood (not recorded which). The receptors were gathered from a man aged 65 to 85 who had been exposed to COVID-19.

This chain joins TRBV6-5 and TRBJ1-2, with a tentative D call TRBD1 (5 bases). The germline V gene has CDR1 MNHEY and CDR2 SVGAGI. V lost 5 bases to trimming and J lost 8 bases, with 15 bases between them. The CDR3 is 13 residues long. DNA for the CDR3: TGTGCCAGCAGTCCCAGCGGGACGTCGGGCTACACCTTC. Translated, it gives CASSPSGTSGYTF.

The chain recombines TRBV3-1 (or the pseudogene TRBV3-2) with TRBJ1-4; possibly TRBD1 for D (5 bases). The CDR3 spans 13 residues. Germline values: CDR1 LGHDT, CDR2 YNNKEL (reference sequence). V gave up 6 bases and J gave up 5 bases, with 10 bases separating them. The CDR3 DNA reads TGTGCCAGCAGTGGGGGGAAGAATGAAAAACTGTTTTTT. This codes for CASSGGKNEKLFF.

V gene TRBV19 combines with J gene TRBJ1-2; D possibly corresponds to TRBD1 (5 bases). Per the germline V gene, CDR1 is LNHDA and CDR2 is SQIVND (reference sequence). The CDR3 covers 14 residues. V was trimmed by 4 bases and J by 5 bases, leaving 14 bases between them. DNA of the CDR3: TGTGCCAGTAGTAAGGACATGCCCCCTTATGGCTACACCTTC. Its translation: CASSKDMPPYGYTF.